Given below is one TCR beta chain in context. Its antigen is not known. Compared with germline, one end of the junction differs, possibly owing to a read error. The source of the sample is a study of neoadjuvant anti-PD-1 for oral cavity cancer. Study-wide context: Most patients had three to four biweekly doses of 3 mg/kg nivolumab before resection. Study findings and constraints: Only three patients per response group were TCR-analyzed; validation needed.

Repertoires were generated with immunoSEQ multiplex PCR, while TCRdb's copy carries only in-frame clones and drops some. The data show nearly 15,000 clones, approximately 35% seen once. Germline CDR1 reads MDHEN; CDR2 reads SYDVKM. The CDR3 extends over 13 amino acids. As for time point: after neoadjuvant nivolumab, at surgical resection. These newly diagnosed stage II-IVA oral cavity squamous cell carcinoma patients had no prior systemic or radiation treatment. Patients had HPV-negative, locally advanced oral cavity squamous cell carcinoma. Sequences were derived from tumor tissue, sampled after nivolumab (anti-PD-1) treatment. The V call is TRBV28, the J call TRBJ1-1, with D possibly being TRBD1 (6 bases). This TCR was sampled from a person between 35 and 79 years old with oral cavity squamous cell carcinoma. CDR3 nucleotide sequence: TGTGCCAGCAGTCTACCCCGGGACACCGAAGCTTTCTTT. Amino acid sequence: CASSLPRDTEAFF.